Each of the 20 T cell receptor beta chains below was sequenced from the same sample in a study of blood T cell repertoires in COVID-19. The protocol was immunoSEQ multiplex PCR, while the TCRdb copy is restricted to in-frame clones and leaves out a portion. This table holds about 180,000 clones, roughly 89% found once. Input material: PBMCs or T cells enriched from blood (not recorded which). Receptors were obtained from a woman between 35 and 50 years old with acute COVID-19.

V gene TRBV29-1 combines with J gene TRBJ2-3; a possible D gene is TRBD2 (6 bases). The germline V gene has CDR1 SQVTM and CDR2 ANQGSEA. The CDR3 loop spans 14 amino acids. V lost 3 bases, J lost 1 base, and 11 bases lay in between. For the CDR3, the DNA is TGCAGCGTTGATCGGCGGGACGGCACAGATACGCAGTATTTT. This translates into CSVDRRDGTDTQYF.

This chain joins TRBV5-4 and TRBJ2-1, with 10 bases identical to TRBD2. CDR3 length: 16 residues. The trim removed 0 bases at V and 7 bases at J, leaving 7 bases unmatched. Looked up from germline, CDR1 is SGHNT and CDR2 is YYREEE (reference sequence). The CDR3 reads CASSLALAGVYNEQFF. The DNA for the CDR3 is TGTGCCAGCAGCTTGGCCCTAGCGGGAGTTTATAATGAGCAGTTCTTC.

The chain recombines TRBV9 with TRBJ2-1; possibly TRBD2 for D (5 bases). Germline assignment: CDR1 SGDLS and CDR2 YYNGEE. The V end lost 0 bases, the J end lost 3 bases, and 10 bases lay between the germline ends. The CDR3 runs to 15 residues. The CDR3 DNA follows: TGTGCCAGCAGCGTAGCTCCGAGGGACTACAATGAGCAGTTCTTC. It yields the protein CASSVAPRDYNEQFF.

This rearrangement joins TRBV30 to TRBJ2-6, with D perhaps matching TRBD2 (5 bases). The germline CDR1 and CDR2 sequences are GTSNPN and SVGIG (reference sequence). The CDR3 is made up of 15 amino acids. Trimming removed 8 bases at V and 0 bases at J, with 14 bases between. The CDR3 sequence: CARADGNSGANVLTF. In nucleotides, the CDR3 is TGTGCCCGCGCGGACGGGAACTCTGGGGCCAACGTCCTGACTTTC.

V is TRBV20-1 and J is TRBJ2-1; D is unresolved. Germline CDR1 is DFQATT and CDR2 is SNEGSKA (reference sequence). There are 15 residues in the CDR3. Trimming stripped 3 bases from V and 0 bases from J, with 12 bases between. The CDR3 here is CSASVLSSSYNEQFF. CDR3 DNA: TGCAGTGCTAGTGTTCTTTCGAGCTCCTACAATGAGCAGTTCTTC.

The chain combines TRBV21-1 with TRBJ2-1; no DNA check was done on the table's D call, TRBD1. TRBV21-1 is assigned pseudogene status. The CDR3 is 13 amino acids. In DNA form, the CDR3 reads TGTGCCAGCAGCCAGGGCCGGGTCGGGGAGCAGTTCTTC. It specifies CASSQGRVGEQFF.

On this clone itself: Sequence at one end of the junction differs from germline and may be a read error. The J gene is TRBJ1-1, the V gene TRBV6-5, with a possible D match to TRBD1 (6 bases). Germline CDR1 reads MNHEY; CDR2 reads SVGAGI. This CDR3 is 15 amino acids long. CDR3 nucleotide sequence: TGTGCCAGCAGCTACTCCACAGGGATGAACACTGAAGCTTTCTTT. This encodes CASSYSTGMNTEAFF.

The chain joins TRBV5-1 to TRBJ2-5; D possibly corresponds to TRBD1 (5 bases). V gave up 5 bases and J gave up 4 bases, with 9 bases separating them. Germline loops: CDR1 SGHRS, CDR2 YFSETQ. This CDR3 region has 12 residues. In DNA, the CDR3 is TGCGCCAGCAGGGTAGGGGCAGAGACCCAGTACTTC. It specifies CASRVGAETQYF.

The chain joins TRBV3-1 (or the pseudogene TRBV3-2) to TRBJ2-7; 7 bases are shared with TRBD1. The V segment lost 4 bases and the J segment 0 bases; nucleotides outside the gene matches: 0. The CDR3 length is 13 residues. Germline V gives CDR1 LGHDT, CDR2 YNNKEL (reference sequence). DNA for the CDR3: TGTGCCAGCAGCCGGGACAGCTCCTACGAGCAGTACTTC. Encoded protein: CASSRDSSYEQYF.

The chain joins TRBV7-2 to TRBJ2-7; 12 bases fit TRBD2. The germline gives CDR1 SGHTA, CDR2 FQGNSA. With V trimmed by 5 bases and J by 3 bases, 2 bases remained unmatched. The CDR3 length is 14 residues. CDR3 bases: TGTGCCAGCAGCCGGACTAGCGGGAACTACGAGCAGTACTTC. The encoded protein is CASSRTSGNYEQYF.

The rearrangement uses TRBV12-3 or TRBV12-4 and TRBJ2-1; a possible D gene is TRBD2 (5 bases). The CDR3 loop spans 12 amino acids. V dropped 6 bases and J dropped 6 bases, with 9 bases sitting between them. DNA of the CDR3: TGTGCCAGCAGCCTGGACTTCAATGAGCAGTTCTTC. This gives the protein CASSLDFNEQFF.

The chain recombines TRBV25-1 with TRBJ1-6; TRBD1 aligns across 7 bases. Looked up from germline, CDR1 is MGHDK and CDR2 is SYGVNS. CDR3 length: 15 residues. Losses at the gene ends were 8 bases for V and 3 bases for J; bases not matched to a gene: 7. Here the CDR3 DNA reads TGTGCCAGCTCCGAGACAGGGATCTATAATTCACCCCTCCACTTT. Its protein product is CASSETGIYNSPLHF.

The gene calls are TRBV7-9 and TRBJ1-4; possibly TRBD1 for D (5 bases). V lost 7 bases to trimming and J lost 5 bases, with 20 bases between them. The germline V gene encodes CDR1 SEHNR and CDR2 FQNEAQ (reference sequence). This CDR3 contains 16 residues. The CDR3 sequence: CASNSIAGGGNEKLFF. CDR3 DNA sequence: TGTGCCAGCAATTCGATCGCCGGGGGAGGGAATGAAAAACTGTTTTTT. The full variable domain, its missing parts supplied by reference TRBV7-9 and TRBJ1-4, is DTGVSQNPRHKITKRGQNVTFRCDPISEHNRLYWYRQTLGQGPEFLTYFQNEAQLEKSRLLSDRFSAERPKGSFSTLEIQRTEQGDSAMYLCASNSIAGGGNEKLFFGSGTQLSVL.

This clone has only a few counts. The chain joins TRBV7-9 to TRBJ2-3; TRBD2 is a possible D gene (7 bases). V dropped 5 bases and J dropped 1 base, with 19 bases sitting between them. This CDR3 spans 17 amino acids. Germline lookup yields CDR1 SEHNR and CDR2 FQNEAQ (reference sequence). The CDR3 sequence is CASSPSGGGGGTDTQYF. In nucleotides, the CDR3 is TGTGCCAGCAGCCCATCGGGCGGGGGCGGTGGCACAGATACGCAGTATTTT.

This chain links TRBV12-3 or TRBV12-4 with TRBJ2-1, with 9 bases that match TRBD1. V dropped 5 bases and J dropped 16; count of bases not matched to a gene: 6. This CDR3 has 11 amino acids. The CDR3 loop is CASSPGTGRFF. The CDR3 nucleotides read TGTGCCAGCAGTCCCGGGACAGGGCGATTCTTC.

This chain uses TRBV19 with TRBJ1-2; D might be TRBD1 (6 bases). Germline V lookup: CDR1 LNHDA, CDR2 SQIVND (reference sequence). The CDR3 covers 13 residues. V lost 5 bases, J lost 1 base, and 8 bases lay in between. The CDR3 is CASSYRDNYGYTF. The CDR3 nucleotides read TGTGCCAGTAGTTACAGGGATAACTATGGCTACACCTTC.

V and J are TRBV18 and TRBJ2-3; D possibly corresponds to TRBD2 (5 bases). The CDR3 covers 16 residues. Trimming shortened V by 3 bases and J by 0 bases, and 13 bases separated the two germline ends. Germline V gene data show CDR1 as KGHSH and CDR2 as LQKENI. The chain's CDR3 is CASSPRRADSTDTQYF. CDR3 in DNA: TGTGCCAGCTCACCTCGACGAGCGGACAGCACAGATACGCAGTATTTT.

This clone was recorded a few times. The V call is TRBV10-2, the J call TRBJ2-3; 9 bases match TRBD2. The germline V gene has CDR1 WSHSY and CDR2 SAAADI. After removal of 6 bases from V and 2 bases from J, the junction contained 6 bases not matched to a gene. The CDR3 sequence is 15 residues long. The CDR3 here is CASRPLAGYTDTQYF. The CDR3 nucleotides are TGCGCCAGCAGACCCCTAGCGGGGTACACAGATACGCAGTATTTT.

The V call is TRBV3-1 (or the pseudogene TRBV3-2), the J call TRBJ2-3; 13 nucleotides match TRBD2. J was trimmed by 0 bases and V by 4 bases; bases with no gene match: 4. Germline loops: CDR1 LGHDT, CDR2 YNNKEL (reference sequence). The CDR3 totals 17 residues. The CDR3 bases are TGTGCCAGCAGCCCCGGGACTAGCGGGGTTAGCACAGATACGCAGTATTTT. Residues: CASSPGTSGVSTDTQYF.

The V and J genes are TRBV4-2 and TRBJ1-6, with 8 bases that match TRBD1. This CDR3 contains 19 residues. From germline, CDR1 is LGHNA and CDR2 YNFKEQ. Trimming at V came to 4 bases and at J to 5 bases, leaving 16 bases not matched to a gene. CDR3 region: CASSRNPRRQGPDNSPLHF. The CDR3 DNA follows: TGTGCCAGCAGCCGAAACCCCCGACGACAGGGGCCGGATAATTCACCCCTCCACTTT.